Here is one T cell receptor (beta chain) with its context. What it binds is unknown. The data belong to a study of T-cell reconstitution after alpha-beta-depleted transplantation in children. Findings of the study overall: Recipient T cells and thymic progenitors that survived were the source of the high TCRbeta diversity seen at day 60 in some patients. When one year had passed after transplant, most T-cell counts and diversity came from newly produced T cells.

Unique molecular identifiers featured in how the TCRbeta library was prepared. One entry per CDR3 protein results from TCRdb running MiXCR on the PCR reads. Of 300,000 to 350,000 distinct CDR3 sequences in the sample, roughly 15% are singletons; the top ten hold around 41%. CDR3 length equals 13 residues. Trimming pared 3 bases from V and 9 bases from J, leaving 12 bases between. The TCR comes from a male patient between 2 and 15 years old who had a stem cell transplant for acute lymphoblastic leukemia, so the T cells may come from the graft donor. The specimen was PBMCs, mostly from graft donor cells, collected 360 days after TCRalphabeta/CD19-depleted stem cell transplant. The chain employs TRBV12-3 or TRBV12-4 and TRBJ1-5; D is undetermined. Here the CDR3 reads CASSLGAGRPQHF. The DNA of the CDR3 is TGTGCCAGCAGTTTGGGAGCGGGTCGGCCCCAGCATTTT.